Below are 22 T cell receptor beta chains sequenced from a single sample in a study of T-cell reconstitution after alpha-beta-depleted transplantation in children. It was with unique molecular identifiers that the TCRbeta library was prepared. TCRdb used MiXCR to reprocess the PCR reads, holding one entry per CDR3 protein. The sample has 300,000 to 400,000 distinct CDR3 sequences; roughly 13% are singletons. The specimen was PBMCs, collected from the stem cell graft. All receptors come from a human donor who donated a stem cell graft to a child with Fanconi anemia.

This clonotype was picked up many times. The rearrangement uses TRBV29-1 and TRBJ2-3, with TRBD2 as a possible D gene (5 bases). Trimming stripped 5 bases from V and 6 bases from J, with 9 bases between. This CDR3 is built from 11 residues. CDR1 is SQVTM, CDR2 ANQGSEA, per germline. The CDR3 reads CSVLSGDTQYF. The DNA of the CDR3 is TGCAGCGTTTTGAGCGGCGATACGCAGTATTTT.

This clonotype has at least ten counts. CDR3 nucleotides: TGTGCCAGCAGTTCGGAGCGGGGCAATGAGCAGTTCTTC. Amino acids: CASSSERGNEQFF. The chain couples TRBV2 to TRBJ2-1; 7 nucleotides match TRBD2. The length of the CDR3 is 13 residues. V was clipped by 5 bases and J by 6 bases; unmatched bases: 4. Per the germline V gene, CDR1 is SNHLY and CDR2 is FYNNEI.

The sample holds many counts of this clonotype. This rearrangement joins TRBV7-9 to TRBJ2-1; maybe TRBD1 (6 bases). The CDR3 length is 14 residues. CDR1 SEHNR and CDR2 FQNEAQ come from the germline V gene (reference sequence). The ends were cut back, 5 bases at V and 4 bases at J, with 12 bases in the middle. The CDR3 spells CASSPGAGYNEQFF. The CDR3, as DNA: TGTGCCAGCAGCCCAGGGGCGGGTTACAATGAGCAGTTCTTC.

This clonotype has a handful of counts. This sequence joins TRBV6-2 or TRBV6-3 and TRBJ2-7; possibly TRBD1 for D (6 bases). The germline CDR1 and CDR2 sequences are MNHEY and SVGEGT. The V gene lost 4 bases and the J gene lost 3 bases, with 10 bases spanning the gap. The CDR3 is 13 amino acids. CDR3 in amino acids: CASSSTGNYEQYV. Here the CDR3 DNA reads TGTGCCAGCAGTTCAACAGGGAACTACGAGCAGTACGTC.

CDR3 region: CASSGAEDSYNEQFF. The CDR3 bases are TGCGCCAGCAGCGGGGCCGAAGACTCCTACAATGAGCAGTTCTTC. The genes are TRBV5-1 and TRBJ2-1; a weak D match, TRBD1 (5 bases). This CDR3 is 15 amino acids long. Germline CDR1 is SGHRS and CDR2 is YFSETQ. V lost 4 bases to trimming and J lost 0 bases, with 11 bases between them.

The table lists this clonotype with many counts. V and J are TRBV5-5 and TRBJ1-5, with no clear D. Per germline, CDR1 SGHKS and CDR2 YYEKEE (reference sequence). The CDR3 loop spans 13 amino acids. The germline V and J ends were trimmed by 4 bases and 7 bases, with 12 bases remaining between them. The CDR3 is CASSPDWEQPQHF. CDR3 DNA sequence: TGTGCCAGCAGCCCGGATTGGGAGCAGCCCCAGCATTTT.

DNA of the CDR3: TGCAGCGCTCTAGGGGGCTCCTCAGAGCAGTACTTC. The encoded protein is CSALGGSSEQYF. The J gene is TRBJ2-7, the V gene TRBV29-1; 7 nucleotides match TRBD1. The germline V gene has CDR1 SQVTM and CDR2 ANQGSEA. There are 12 residues in the CDR3. The V and J ends lost 7 bases and 7 bases, in that order; junction bases with no gene match: 10.

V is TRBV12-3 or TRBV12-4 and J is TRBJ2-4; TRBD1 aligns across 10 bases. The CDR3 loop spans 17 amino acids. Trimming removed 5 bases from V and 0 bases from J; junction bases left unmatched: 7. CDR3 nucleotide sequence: TGTGCCAGCAGTCCCCGGACAGGGGGACTAGCCAAAAACATTCAGTACTTC. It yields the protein CASSPRTGGLAKNIQYF.

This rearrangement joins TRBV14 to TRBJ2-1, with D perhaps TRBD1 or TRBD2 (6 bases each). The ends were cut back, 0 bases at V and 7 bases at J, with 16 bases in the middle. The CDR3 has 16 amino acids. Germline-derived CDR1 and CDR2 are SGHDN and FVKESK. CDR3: CASSQDWGADVNEQFF. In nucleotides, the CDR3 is TGTGCCAGCAGCCAAGATTGGGGGGCGGACGTTAATGAGCAGTTCTTC.

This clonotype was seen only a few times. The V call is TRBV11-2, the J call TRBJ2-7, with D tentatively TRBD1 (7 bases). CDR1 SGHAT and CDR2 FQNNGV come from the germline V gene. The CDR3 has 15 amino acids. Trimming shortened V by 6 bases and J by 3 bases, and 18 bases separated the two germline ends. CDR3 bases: TGTGCCAGCAGTTACGCGGGACAGAGGGACTACGAGCAGTACTTC. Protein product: CASSYAGQRDYEQYF.

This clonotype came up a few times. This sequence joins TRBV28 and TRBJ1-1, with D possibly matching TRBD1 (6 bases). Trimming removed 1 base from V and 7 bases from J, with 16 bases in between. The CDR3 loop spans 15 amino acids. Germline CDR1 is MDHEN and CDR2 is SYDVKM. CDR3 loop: CASSLYRADNDEAFF. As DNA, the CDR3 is TGTGCCAGCAGTTTATACAGGGCGGATAATGATGAAGCTTTCTTT.

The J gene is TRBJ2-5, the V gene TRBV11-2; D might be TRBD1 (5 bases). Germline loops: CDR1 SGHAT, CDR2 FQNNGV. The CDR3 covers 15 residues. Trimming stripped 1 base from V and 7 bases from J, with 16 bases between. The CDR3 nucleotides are TGTGCCAGCAGCTTAGCGGCAGGGAACGTCGGGACCCAGTACTTC. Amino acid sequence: CASSLAAGNVGTQYF.

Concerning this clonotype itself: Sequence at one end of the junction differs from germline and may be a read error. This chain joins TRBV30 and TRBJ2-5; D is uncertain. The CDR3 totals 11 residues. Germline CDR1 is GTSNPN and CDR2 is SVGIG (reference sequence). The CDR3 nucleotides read TGTGCCTGGAATAATTTGGAGACCCTGTACTTC. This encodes CAWNNLETLYF.

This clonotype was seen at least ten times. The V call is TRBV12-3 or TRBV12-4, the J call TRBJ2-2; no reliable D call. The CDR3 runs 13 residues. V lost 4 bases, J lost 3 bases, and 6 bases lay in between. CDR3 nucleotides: TGTGCCAGCAGTTACAGAGACACCGGGGAGCTGTTTTTT. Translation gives CASSYRDTGELFF.

CDR3: CSVEPRQGYNEQFF. As DNA, the CDR3 is TGCAGCGTTGAGCCCCGACAGGGCTACAATGAGCAGTTCTTC. The V call is TRBV29-1, the J call TRBJ2-1; 7 bases align to TRBD1. Looked up from germline, CDR1 is SQVTM and CDR2 is ANQGSEA. Trimming cost V 3 bases and J 3 bases; bases outside gene matches: 5. The CDR3 covers 14 residues.

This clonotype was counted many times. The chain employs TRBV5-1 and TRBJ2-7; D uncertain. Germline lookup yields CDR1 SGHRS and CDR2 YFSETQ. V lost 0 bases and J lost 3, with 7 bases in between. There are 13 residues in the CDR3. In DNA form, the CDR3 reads TGCGCCAGCAGCTTGGCCGGACGCTACGAGCAGTACTTC. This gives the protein CASSLAGRYEQYF.

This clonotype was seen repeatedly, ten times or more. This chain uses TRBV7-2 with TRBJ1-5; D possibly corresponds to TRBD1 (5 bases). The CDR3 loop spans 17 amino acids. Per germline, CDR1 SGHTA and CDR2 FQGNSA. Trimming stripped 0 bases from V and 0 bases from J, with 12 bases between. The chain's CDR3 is CASSLARQGFSNQPQHF. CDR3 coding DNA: TGTGCCAGCAGCTTAGCGCGGCAGGGCTTTAGCAATCAGCCCCAGCATTTT.

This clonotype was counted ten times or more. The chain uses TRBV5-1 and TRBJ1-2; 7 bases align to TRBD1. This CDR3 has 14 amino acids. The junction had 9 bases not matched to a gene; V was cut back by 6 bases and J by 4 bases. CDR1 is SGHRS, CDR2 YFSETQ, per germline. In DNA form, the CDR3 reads TGCGCCAGCAAGGCCGGGACAGTTTCCTATGGCTACACCTTC. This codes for CASKAGTVSYGYTF.

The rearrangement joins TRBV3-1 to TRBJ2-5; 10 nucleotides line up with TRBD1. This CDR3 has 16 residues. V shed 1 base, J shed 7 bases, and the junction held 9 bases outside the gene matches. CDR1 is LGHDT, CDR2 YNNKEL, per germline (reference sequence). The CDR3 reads CASSQVQGQGTGTQYF. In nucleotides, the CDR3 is TGTGCCAGCAGCCAAGTGCAGGGACAGGGGACTGGGACCCAGTACTTC.

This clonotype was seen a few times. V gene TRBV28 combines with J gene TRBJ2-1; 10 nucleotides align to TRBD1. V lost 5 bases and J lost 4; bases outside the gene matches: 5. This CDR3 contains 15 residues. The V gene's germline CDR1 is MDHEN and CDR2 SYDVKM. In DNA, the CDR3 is TGTGCCAGCAGTCAGACGGGACAGGGGTACAATGAGCAGTTCTTC. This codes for CASSQTGQGYNEQFF.

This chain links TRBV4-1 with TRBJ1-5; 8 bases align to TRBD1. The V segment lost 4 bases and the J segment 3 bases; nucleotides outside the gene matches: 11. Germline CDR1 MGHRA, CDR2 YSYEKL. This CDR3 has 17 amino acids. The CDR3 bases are TGCGCCAGCAGCCTCTCAGGACAGGGCCTTACCAATCAGCCCCAGCATTTT. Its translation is CASSLSGQGLTNQPQHF.

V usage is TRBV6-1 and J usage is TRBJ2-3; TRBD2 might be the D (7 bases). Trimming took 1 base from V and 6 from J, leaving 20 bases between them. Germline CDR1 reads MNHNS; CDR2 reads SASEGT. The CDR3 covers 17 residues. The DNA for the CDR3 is TGTGCCAGCAGTGAAGGCCAGCAGGGCGGGGGCGGGGATACGCAGTATTTT. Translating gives CASSEGQQGGGGDTQYF.